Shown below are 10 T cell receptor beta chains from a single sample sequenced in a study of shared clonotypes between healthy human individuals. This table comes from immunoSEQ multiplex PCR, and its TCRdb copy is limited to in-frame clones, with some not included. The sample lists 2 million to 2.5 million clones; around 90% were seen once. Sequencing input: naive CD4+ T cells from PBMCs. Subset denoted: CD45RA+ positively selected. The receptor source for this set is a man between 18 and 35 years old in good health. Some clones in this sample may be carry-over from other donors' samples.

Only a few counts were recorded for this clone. The CDR3 DNA follows: TGTGCCAGCAGTAGTATGAGGTCCGGAAACACCATATATTTT. Amino acids: CASSSMRSGNTIYF. The chain combines TRBV27 with TRBJ1-3; D unresolved. The V gene's germline CDR1 is MNHEY and CDR2 SMNVEV (reference sequence). V lost 5 bases and J 4 bases, leaving 12 bases between the germline ends. The CDR3 runs 14 residues.

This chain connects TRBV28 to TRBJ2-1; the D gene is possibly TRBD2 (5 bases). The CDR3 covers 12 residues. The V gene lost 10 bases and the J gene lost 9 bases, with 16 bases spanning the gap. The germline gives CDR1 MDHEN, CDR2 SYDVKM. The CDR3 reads CAIKTSSAEQFF. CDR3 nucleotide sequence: TGTGCCATCAAAACTAGTTCGGCTGAGCAGTTCTTC.

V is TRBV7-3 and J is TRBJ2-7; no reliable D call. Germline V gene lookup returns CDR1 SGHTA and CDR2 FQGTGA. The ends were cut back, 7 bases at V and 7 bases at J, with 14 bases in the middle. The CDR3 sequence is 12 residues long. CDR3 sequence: CASIIAWGEQYF. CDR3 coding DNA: TGTGCCAGCATCATTGCCTGGGGAGAGCAGTACTTC. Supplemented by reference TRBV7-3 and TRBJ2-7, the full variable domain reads GAGVSQTPSNKVTEKGKYVELRCDPISGHTALYWYRQSLGQGPEFLIYFQGTGAADDSGLPNDRFFAVRPEGSVSTLKIQRTERGDSAVYLCASIIAWGEQYFGPGTRLTVT.

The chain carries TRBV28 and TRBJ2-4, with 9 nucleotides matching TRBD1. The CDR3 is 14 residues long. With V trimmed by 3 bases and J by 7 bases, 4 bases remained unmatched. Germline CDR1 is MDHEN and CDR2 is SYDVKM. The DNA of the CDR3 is TGTGCCAGCAGTTTGGGACAGGGTAGGAACATTCAGTACTTC. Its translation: CASSLGQGRNIQYF. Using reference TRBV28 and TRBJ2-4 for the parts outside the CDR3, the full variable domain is DVKVTQSSRYLVKRTGEKVFLECVQDMDHENMFWYRQDPGLGLRLIYFSYDVKMKEKGDIPEGYSVSREKKERFSLILESASTNQTSMYLCASSLGQGRNIQYFGAGTRLSVL.

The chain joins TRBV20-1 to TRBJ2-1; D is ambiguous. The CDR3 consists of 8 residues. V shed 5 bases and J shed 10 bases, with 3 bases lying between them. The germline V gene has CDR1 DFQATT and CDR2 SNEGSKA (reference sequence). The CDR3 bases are TGCAGTGCTGGGGAGCAGTTCTTC. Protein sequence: CSAGEQFF.

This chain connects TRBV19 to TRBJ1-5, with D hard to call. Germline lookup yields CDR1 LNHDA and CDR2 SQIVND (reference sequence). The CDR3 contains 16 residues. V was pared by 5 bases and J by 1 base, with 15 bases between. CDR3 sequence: CASSPSIGVSNQPQHF. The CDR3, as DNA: TGTGCCAGTAGTCCCTCAATCGGGGTAAGCAATCAGCCCCAGCATTTT.

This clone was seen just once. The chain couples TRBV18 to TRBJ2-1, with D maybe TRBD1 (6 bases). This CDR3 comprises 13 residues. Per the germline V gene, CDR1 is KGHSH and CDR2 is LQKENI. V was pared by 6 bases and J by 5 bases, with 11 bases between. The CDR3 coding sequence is TGTGCCAGCTCTACGACAGGAGACAATGAGCAGTTCTTC. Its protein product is CASSTTGDNEQFF.

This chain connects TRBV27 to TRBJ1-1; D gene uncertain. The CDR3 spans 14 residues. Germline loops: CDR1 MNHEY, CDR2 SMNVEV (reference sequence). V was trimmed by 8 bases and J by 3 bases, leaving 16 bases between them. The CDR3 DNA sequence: TGTGCCAGCCAGCCCCTAGCGGACTACACTGAAGCTTTCTTT. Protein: CASQPLADYTEAFF.

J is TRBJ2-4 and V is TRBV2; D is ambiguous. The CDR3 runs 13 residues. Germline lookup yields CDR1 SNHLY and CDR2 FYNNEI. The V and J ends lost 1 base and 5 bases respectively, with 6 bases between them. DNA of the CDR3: TGTGCCAGCAGTGAAGGTGGCCAAAACATTCAGTACTTC. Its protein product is CASSEGGQNIQYF.

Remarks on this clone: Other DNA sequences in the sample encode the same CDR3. CDR3 region: CASSLGQTGNTIYF. DNA for the CDR3: TGTGCCAGCAGCTTAGGGCAAACTGGAAACACCATATATTTT. V and J are TRBV7-2 and TRBJ1-3, with D unresolved. CDR3 length: 14 residues. Germline V gene sequence: CDR1 SGHTA, CDR2 FQGNSA. Trimming removed 1 base at V and 2 bases at J, with 6 bases between.